The sequence of this TCR beta chain was determined in a study of identical twins. This clonotype was seen ten or more times. Antigen unknown. The study's findings and limits: Donors were not followed over many years; analysis was cross-sectional. Out-of-frame alpha sequences that twins shared showed excess low generation probability.

Germline V gene sequence: CDR1 SGHRS, CDR2 YFSETQ. V gave up 4 bases and J gave up 8 bases, with 13 bases separating them. CDR3 length: 13 residues. Template switching introduced a universal primer site, and the cDNA bore unique molecular identifiers. TCRdb ran MiXCR on the 5' RACE reads and lists one entry per CDR3 protein. The sample includes around 290,000 distinct CDR3 sequences, over 8.5% of them seen just once. This same sample was also part of a study on yellow fever vaccine responses in identical twins. From that report: Twins reportedly appeared to share part of their vaccine T cell response while keeping part individual.

Specimen: CD8+ T cells sorted from blood. This TCR derives from a young woman in good health. The chain has TRBV5-1 and TRBJ2-1; D is ambiguous. The CDR3 DNA reads TGCGCCAGCAGCCGCCTCCCCGAGGATGAGCAGTTCTTC. Translated: CASSRLPEDEQFF.